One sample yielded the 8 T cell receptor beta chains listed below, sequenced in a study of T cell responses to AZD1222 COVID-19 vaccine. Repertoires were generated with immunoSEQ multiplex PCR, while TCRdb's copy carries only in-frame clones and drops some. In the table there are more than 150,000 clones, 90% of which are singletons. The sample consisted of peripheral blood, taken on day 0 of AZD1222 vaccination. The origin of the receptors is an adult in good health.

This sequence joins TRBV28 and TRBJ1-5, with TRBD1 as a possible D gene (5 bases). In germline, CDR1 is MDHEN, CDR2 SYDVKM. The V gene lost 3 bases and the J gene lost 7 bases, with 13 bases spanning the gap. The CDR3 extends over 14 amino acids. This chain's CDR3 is CASSFREGRQPQHF. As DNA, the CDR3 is TGTGCCAGCAGTTTCCGGGAGGGGAGACAGCCCCAGCATTTT.

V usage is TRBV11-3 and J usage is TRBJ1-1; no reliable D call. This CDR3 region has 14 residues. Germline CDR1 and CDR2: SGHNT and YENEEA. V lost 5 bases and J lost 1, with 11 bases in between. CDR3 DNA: TGTGCCAGCAGCACCCTTGGCCGGAACACTGAAGCTTTCTTT. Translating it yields CASSTLGRNTEAFF.

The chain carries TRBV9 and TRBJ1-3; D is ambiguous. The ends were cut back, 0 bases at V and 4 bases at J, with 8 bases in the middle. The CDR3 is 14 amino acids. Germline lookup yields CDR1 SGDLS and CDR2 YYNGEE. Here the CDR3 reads CASSVEESGNTIYF. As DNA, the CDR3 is TGTGCCAGCAGCGTAGAGGAGTCCGGAAACACCATATATTTT.

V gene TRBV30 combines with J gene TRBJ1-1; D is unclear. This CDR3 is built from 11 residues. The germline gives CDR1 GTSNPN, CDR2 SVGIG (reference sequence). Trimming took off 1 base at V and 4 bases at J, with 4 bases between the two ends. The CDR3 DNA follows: TGTGCCTGGAGTGATATCACTGAAGCTTTCTTT. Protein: CAWSDITEAFF.

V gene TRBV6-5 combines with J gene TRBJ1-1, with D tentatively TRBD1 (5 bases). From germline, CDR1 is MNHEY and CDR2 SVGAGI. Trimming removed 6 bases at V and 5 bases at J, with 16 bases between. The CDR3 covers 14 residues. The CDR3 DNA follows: TGTGCCAGCAGCCAAGCGGCTGAGGGGACTGAAGCTTTCTTT. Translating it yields CASSQAAEGTEAFF.

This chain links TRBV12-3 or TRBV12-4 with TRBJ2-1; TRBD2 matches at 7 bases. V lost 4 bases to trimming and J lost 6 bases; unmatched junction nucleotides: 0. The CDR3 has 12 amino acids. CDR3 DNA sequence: TGTGCCAGCAGTTGGACTAGCAATGAGCAGTTCTTC. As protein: CASSWTSNEQFF.

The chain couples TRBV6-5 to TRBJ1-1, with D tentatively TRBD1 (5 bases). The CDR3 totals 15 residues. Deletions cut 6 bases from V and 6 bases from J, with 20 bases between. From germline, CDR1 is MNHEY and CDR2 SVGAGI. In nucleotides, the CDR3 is TGTGCCAGCAGGCCCGGTGGGGGGAGATCCCCTGAAGCTTTCTTT. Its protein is CASRPGGGRSPEAFF.

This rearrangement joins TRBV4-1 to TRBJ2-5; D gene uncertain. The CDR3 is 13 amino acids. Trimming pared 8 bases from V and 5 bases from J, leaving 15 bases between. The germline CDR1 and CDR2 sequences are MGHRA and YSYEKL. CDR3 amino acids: CASLAPYGETQYF. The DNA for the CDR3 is TGCGCCAGCCTGGCACCCTATGGGGAGACCCAGTACTTC.